This entry concerns a single TCR beta chain. V was trimmed by 5 bases and J by 10 bases, leaving 18 bases between them. This CDR3 comprises 14 residues. Germline values: CDR1 MNHEY, CDR2 SVGEGT. This sample stems from a study of blood T cell repertoires in COVID-19. The protocol was immunoSEQ multiplex PCR, while the TCRdb copy is restricted to in-frame clones and leaves out a portion. The sample contains 150,000 to 200,000 clones, more than 80% of which appear only once. Specimen: PBMCs or T cells enriched from blood (not recorded which). The rearrangement joins TRBV6-2 or TRBV6-3 to TRBJ2-1; D gene uncertain. The receptor comes from a man aged 45-65 years who had recovered from COVID-19. The CDR3 nucleotides read TGTGCCAGCAGTCCCTCCCCCGGAAACGGGGAGCAGTTCTTC. Its protein product is CASSPSPGNGEQFF.